This T cell receptor (beta chain) comes out of a study of T-cell reconstitution after alpha-beta-depleted transplantation in children. Broader study findings: Several hundred graft clones that had expanded were reportedly the source of alpha-beta T cells about two months after transplant. The authors attributed T-cell counts and diversity one year after transplant mostly to newly produced T cells. TCRbeta diversity was high at day 60 in some patients (a result of surviving recipient T cells and thymic progenitors).

With regard to this clonotype: Its antigen is unknown.

Unique molecular identifiers were incorporated when the TCRbeta library was constructed. TCRdb reanalysed the PCR reads using MiXCR and keeps one entry per CDR3 protein. The sample records around 440,000 distinct CDR3 sequences, roughly a tenth being singletons. The sample here was PBMCs, taken before TCRalphabeta/CD19-depleted stem cell transplant. This receptor was obtained from a child between 2 and 9 years old with inherited bone marrow failure, due to receive a stem cell transplant.

CDR3 sequence (DNA): TGCAGTGCTAGAGATGGGTCTAGCGCCCGTGAGACCCAGTACTTC. It encodes CSARDGSSARETQYF. The J gene is TRBJ2-5, the V gene TRBV20-1; tentative D call: TRBD2 (6 bases). CDR1 DFQATT and CDR2 SNEGSKA come from the germline V gene (reference sequence). With 0 bases removed from V and 5 bases from J, the gap between germline ends came to 16 bases. There are 15 residues in the CDR3.